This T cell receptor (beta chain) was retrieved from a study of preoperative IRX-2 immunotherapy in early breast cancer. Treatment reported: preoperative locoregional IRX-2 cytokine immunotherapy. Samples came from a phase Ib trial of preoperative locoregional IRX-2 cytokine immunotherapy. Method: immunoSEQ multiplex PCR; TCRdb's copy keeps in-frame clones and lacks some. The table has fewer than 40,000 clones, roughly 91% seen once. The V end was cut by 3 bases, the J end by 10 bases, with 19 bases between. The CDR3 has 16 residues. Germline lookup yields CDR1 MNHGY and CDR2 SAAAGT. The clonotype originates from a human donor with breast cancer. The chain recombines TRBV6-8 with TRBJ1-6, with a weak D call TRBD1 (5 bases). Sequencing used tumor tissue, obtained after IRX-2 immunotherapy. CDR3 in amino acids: CASSYIAWQGGSPLHF. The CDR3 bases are TGTGCCAGCAGTTATATTGCGTGGCAGGGCGGATCACCCCTCCACTTT.